A single T cell receptor beta chain is shown here with its context. The data stem from a study of control samples from healthy donors and cancer patients. V dropped 10 bases and J dropped 0 bases, with 10 bases sitting between them. The CDR3 runs 13 residues. Germline lookup yields CDR1 MNHEY and CDR2 SVGAGI. Method: immunoSEQ multiplex PCR; TCRdb's copy keeps in-frame clones and lacks some. This table has approximately 50,000 clones, more than 70% appearing once. This sequence was found in a woman aged 60-75 years with lung cancer. The specimen was PBMCs. V and J are TRBV6-5 and TRBJ1-5; D is unclear. In nucleotides, the CDR3 is TGTGCCACAAGGGAGTCTAGCAATCAGCCCCAGCATTTT. It encodes CATRESSNQPQHF.